This T cell receptor beta chain emerged from a study of cytomegalovirus exposure and HLA in healthy donors. The germline V gene has CDR1 GTSNPN and CDR2 SVGIG (reference sequence). CDR3 length equals 18 residues. The ends were cut back, 2 bases at V and 4 bases at J, with 26 bases in the middle. Study-level points and caveats: As a later analysis revealed, the rate of TCR association differed by HLA locus, with DRB1 most and HLA-C fewest. Some V segments (TRBV6-2 and TRBV6-3 among them) were excluded as indistinguishable.

PCR amplification relied on 60 Vbeta primers (plus 13 Jbeta primers). Assay used: immunoSEQ multiplex PCR; TCRdb lists only in-frame clones, some missing. The data show about 110,000 clones, about four fifths seen once. Worth noting for this clone: The antigen is unknown.

Healthy bone marrow donors made up the cohort. Donors sampled were nominally healthy, though unrecorded immune exposures were likely. The V call is TRBV30, the J call TRBJ2-5; D gene ambiguous. This TCR was sampled from a man aged 25-45 years in good health and CMV-seropositive. Sequenced sample: PBMCs. The CDR3 region is CAWSTAWPARNLGETQYF. The DNA for the CDR3 is TGTGCCTGGAGTACCGCCTGGCCAGCTCGGAATCTAGGAGAGACCCAGTACTTC.